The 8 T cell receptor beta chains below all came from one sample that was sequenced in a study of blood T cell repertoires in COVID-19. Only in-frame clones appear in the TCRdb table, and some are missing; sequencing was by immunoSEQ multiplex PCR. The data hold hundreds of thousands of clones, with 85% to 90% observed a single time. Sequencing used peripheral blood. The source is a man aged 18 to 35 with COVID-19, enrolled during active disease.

CDR3 in amino acids: CASSQPPGGGLGNQPQHF. The CDR3 bases are TGCGCCAGCAGCCAACCCCCCGGGGGGGGTTTGGGCAATCAGCCCCAGCATTTT. The V and J genes are TRBV4-1 and TRBJ1-5; weak D call: TRBD1 (5 bases). There are 18 residues in the CDR3. Germline CDR1 MGHRA, CDR2 YSYEKL. Trimming took 2 bases from V and 2 from J, leaving 19 bases between them.

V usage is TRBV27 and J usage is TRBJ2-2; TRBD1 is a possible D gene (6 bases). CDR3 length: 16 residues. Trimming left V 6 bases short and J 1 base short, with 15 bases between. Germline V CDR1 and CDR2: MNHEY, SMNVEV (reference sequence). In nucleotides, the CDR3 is TGTGCCAGCAGAAATTCCGGGACACTGAACACCGGGGAGCTGTTTTTT. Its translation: CASRNSGTLNTGELFF.

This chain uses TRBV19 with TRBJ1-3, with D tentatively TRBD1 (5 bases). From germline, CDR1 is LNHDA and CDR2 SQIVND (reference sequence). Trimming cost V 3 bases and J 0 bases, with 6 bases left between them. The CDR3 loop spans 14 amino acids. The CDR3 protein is CASSMGRSGNTIYF. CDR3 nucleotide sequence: TGTGCCAGTAGTATGGGGCGCTCTGGAAACACCATATATTTT.

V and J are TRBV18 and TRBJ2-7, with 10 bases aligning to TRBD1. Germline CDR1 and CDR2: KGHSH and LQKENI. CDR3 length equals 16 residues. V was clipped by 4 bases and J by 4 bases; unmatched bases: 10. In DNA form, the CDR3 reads TGTGCCAGCTCACTGTACGACAGGGGGCGCGCTTACGAGCAGTACTTC. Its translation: CASSLYDRGRAYEQYF. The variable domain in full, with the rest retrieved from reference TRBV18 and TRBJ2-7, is NAGVMQNPRHLVRRRGQEARLRCSPMKGHSHVYWYRQLPEEGLKFMVYLQKENIIDESGMPKERFSAEFPKEGPSILRIQQVVRGDSAAYFCASSLYDRGRAYEQYFGPGTRLTVT.

CDR3 protein: CAWSRTGGDEKLFF. In DNA form, the CDR3 reads TGTGCCTGGAGTCGGACAGGTGGGGATGAAAAACTGTTTTTT. The V call is TRBV30, the J call TRBJ1-4; 7 bases map to TRBD1. The CDR3 loop spans 14 amino acids. Germline CDR1 reads GTSNPN; CDR2 reads SVGIG (reference sequence). The junction had 6 bases not matched to a gene; V was cut back by 2 bases and J by 6 bases.

In DNA, the CDR3 is TGTGCCAGCAACTACCGGGACAGACCGAACACTGAAGCTTTCTTT. Translated: CASNYRDRPNTEAFF. The chain links TRBV6-5 to TRBJ1-1, with TRBD1 matching over 7 bases. CDR1 is MNHEY and CDR2 is SVGAGI in the germline V gene. The CDR3 extends over 15 amino acids. Unmatched junction bases numbered 9, after V lost 7 bases and J lost 1 base.

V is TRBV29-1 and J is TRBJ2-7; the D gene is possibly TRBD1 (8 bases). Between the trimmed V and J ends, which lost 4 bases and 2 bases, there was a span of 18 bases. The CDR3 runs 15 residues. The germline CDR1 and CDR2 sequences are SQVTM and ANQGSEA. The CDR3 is CSVVPSQGGPYEQYF. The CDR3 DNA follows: TGCAGCGTTGTTCCCTCACAGGGGGGGCCCTACGAGCAGTACTTC.

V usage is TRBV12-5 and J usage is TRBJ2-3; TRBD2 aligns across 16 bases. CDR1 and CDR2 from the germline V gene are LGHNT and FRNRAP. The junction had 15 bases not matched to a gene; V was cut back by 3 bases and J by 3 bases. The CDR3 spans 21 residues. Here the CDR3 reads CASGFRGVPGLAGGSTDTQYF. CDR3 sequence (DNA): TGTGCTAGTGGTTTTCGGGGGGTCCCGGGACTAGCGGGAGGGAGTACAGATACGCAGTATTTT.